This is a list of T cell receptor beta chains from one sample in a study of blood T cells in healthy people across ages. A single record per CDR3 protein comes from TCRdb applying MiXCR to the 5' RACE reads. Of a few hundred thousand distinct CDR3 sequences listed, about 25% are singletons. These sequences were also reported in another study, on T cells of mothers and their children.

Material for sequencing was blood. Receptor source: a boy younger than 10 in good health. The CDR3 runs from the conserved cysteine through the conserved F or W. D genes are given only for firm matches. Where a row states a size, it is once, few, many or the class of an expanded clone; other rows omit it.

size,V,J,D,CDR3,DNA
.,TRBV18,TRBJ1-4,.,CASSPEQTSNEKLFF,TGTGCCAGCTCACCAGAACAGACCTCCAATGAAAAACTGTTTTTT
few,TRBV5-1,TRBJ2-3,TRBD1,CASSLDQGADTQYF,TGCGCCAGCAGCTTGGATCAGGGGGCAGATACGCAGTATTTT
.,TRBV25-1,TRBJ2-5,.,CASSENVGDETQYF,TGTGCCAGCAGTGAAAACGTAGGGGATGAGACCCAGTACTTC
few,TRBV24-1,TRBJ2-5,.,CATSDLFFLVGRVGRGETQYF,TGTGCCACCAGTGATTTGTTTTTTCTGGTGGGCAGGGTAGGTCGCGGAGAGACCCAGTACTTC
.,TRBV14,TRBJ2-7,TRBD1,CASSSTGTGYNEQYF,TGTGCCAGCAGCTCCACCGGGACAGGGTACAACGAGCAGTACTTC
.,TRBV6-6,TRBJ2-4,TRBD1,CASRPGQNDIQYF,TGTGCCAGCAGGCCGGGACAGAACGACATTCAGTACTTC
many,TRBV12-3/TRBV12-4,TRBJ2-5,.,CASSFQGGETQYF,TGTGCCAGCAGTTTTCAGGGGGGGGAGACCCAGTACTTC
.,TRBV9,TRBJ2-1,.,CASSDGVAPPQGSYNEQFF,TGTGCCAGCAGCGACGGGGTGGCCCCTCCCCAAGGATCCTACAATGAGCAGTTCTTC
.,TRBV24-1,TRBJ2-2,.,CATSRANTGELFF,TGTGCCACCAGTAGAGCGAACACCGGGGAGCTGTTTTTT
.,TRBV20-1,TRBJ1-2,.,CSATGTERGGGYTF,TGCAGTGCAACCGGGACGGAGCGCGGGGGGGGCTACACCTTC
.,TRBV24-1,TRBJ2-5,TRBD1,CATSDPSTGSETQYF,TGTGCCACCAGTGATCCATCGACAGGGAGCGAGACCCAGTACTTC
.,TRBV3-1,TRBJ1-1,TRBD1,CASSQDGGGGTEAFF,TGTGCCAGCAGCCAAGATGGAGGGGGCGGCACTGAAGCTTTCTTT
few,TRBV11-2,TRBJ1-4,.,CASSGRGAVEKLFF,TGTGCCAGCAGCGGCCGCGGGGCGGTTGAAAAACTGTTTTTT
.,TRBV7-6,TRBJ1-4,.,CASSLGQAMGKLFF,TGTGCCAGCAGCTTAGGGCAGGCGATGGGAAAACTGTTTTTT
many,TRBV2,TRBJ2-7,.,CASSDYEQYF,TGTGCCAGCAGTGACTACGAGCAGTACTTC
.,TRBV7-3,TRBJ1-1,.,CASSVNGGGTNTEAFF,TGTGCCAGCAGCGTGAATGGCGGGGGTACGAACACTGAAGCTTTCTTT
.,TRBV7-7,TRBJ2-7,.,CASSLAPGPNYEQYF,TGTGCTAGCAGCTTAGCGCCAGGACCAAACTACGAGCAGTACTTC
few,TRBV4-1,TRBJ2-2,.,CASSQDRRGNTGELFF,TGCGCCAGCAGCCAAGATCGGCGAGGGAACACCGGGGAGCTGTTTTTT
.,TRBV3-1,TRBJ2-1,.,CASSQGTWFF,TGTGCCAGCAGCCAAGGAACGTGGTTCTTC
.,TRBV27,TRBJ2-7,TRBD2,CASSSFYAGGPYHEQYF,TGTGCCAGCAGTTCCTTCTATGCGGGAGGGCCCTACCACGAGCAGTACTTC
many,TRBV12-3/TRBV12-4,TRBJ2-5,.,CASSRLVEETQYF,TGTGCCAGCAGTCGATTAGTTGAAGAGACCCAGTACTTC
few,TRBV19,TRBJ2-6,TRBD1,CAGGTGGGGANVLTF,TGTGCCGGCGGGACAGGGGGCGGTGGGGCCAACGTCCTGACTTTC
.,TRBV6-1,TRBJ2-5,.,CASSLRHGGQETQYF,TGTGCCAGCAGTCTACGACACGGCGGACAAGAGACCCAGTACTTC
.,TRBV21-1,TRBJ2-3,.,CASSKEMRGSRWRCGTDTQYF,TGTGCCAGCAGCAAAGAGATGAGGGGTTCAAGATGGAGGTGTGGCACAGATACGCAGTATTTT
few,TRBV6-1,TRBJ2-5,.,CASRERTKETQYF,TGTGCCAGCAGGGAACGGACAAAAGAGACCCAGTACTTC
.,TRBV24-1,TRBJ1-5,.,CATRVRNQPQHF,TGTGCCACCAGGGTACGAAATCAGCCCCAGCATTTT